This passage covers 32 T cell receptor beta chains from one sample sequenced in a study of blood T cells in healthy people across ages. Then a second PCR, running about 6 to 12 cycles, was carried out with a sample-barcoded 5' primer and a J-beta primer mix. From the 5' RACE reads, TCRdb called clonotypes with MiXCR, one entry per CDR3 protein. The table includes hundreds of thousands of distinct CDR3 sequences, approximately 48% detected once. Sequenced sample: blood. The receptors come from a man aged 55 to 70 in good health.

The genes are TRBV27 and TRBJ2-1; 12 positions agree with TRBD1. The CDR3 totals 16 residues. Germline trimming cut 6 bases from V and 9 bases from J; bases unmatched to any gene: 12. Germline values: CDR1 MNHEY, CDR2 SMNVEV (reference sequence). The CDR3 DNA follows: TGTGCCAGCAGGTCATCGGGACAGGGGGCTACGGCTGAGCAGTTCTTC. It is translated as CASRSSGQGATAEQFF.

CDR3 coding DNA: TGTGCCAGCAGCCCATCGACAGGGCTCGGCAATGAGCAGTTCTTC. Amino acid sequence: CASSPSTGLGNEQFF. The chain recombines TRBV7-2 with TRBJ2-1; 7 nucleotides agree with TRBD1. CDR3 length: 15 residues. The germline V gene encodes CDR1 SGHTA and CDR2 FQGNSA. The V and J ends lost 5 bases and 6 bases, in that order; junction bases with no gene match: 10.

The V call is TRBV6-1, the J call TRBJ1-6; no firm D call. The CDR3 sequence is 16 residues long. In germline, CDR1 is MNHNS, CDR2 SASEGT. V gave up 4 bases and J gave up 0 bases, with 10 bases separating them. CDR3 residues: CASSATRRSYNSPLHF. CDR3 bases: TGTGCCAGCAGTGCGACTAGGCGCTCCTATAATTCACCCCTCCACTTT.

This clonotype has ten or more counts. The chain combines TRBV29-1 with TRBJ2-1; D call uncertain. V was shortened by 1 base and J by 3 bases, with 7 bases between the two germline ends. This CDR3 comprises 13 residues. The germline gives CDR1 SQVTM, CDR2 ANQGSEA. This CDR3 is CSVEGRVYNEQFF. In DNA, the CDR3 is TGCAGCGTTGAAGGACGGGTCTACAATGAGCAGTTCTTC.

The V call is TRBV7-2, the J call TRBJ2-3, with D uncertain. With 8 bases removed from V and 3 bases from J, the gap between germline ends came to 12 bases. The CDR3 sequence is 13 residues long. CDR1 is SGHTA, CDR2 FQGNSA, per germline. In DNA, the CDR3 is TGTACCAGCGGCCTAGAACTTACAGATACGCAGTATTTT. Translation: CTSGLELTDTQYF.

Here the CDR3 reads CSALPTGGVNPGYGYTF. The DNA for the CDR3 is TGCAGTGCTTTACCTACAGGGGGCGTGAATCCTGGCTATGGCTACACCTTC. The V call is TRBV20-1, the J call TRBJ1-2; the match to TRBD1 covers 9 bases. Trimming took 5 bases from V and 4 from J; bases not matched to a gene: 17. Germline assignment: CDR1 DFQATT and CDR2 SNEGSKA (reference sequence). This CDR3 comprises 17 residues.

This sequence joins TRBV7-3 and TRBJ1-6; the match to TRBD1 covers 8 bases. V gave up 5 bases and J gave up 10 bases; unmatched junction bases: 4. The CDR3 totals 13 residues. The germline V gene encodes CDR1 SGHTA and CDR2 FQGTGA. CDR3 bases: TGTGCCAGCAGCAAGGACAGGGACTCACCCCTCCACTTT. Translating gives CASSKDRDSPLHF.

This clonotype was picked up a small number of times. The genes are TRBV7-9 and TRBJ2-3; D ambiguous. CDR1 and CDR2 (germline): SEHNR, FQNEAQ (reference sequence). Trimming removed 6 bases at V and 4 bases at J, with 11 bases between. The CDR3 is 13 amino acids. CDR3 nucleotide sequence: TGTGCCAGCAGTTCCGGACCATCAGATACGCAGTATTTT. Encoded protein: CASSSGPSDTQYF.

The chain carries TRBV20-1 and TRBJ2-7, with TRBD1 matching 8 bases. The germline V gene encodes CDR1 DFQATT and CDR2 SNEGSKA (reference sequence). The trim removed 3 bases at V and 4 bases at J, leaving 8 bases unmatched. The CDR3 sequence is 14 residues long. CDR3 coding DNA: TGCAGTGCTAGGTCGCGGCAGGGGGCGTACGAGCAGTACTTC. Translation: CSARSRQGAYEQYF.

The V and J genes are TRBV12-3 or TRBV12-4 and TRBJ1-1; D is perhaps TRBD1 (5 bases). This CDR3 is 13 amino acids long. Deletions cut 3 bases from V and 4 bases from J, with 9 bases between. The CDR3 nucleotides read TGTGCCAGCAGTTTCGCCAGGGCCACTGAAGCTTTCTTT. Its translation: CASSFARATEAFF.

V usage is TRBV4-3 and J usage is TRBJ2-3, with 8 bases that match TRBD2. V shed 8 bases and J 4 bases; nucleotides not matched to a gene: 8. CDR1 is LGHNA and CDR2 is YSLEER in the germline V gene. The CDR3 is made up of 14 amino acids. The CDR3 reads CASSGTSIADTQYF. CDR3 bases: TGCGCCAGCTCCGGGACTAGTATCGCAGATACGCAGTATTTT.

CDR3 sequence: CASSPGSGVSYEQYF. CDR3 sequence (DNA): TGTGCCAGCTCACCGGGTAGTGGCGTCTCCTACGAGCAGTACTTC. V usage is TRBV18 and J usage is TRBJ2-7, with D hard to call. Germline CDR1 is KGHSH and CDR2 is LQKENI. The CDR3 length is 15 residues. The germline V and J ends were trimmed by 3 bases and 0 bases, with 12 bases remaining between them.

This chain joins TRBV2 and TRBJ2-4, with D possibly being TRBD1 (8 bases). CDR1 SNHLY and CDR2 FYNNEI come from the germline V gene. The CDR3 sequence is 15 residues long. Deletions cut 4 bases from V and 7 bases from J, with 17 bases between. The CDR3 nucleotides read TGTGCCAGCAGTGCTAGGACAGGGCGGGGGAACATTCAGTACTTC. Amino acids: CASSARTGRGNIQYF.

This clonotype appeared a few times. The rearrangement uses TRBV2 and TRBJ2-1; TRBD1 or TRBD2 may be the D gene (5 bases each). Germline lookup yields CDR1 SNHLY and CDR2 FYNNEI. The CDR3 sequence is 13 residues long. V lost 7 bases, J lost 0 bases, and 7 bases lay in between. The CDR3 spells CASKGTSYNEQFF. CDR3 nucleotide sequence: TGTGCCAGCAAGGGGACCTCCTACAATGAGCAGTTCTTC.

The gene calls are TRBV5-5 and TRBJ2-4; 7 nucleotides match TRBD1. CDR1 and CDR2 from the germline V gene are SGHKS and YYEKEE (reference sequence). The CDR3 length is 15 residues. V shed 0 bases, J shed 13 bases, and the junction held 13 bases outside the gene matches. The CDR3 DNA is TGTGCCAGCAGCTTGGTGACAGGGATCTCCTACAAGCAGTACTTC. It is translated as CASSLVTGISYKQYF.

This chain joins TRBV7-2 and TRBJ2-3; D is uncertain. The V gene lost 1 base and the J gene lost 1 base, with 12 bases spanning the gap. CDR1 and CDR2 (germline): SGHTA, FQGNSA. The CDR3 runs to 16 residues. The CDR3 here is CASSLGAGTGTDTQYF. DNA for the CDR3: TGTGCCAGCAGCTTAGGAGCAGGAACGGGCACAGATACGCAGTATTTT.

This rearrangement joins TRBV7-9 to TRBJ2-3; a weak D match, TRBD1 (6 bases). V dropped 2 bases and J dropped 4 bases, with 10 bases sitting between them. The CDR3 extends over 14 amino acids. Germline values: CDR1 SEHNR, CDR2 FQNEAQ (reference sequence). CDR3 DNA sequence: TGTGCCAGCAGCTTAAGCCAGGGGTCAGATACGCAGTATTTT. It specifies CASSLSQGSDTQYF.

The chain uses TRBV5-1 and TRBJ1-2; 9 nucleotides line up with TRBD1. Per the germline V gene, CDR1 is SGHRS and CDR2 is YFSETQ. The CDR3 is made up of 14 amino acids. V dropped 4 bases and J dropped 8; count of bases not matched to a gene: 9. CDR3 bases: TGCGCCAGCAGCATGGGGACAGGGACCATCGGCTACACCTTC. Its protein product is CASSMGTGTIGYTF.

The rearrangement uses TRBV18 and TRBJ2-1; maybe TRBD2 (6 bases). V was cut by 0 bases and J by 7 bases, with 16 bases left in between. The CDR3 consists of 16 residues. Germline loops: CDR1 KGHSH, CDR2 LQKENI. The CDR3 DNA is TGTGCCAGCTCACCACCGATCAGTCGGGGGACGAATGAGCAGTTCTTC. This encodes CASSPPISRGTNEQFF.

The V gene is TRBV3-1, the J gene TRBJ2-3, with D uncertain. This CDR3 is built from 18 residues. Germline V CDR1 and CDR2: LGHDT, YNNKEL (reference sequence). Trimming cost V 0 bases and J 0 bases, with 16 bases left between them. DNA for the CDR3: TGTGCCAGCAGCCAAGATTTGTCGGCGGCGACGAGCACAGATACGCAGTATTTT. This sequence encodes CASSQDLSAATSTDTQYF.

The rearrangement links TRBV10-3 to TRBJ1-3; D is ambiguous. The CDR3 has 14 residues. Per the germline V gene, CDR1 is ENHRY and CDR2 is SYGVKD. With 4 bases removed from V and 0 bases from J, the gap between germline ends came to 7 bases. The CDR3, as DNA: TGTGCCATCAGTGTATCCGGCTCTGGAAACACCATATATTTT. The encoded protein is CAISVSGSGNTIYF.

The CDR3 loop is CASSQRGGQSDNEQFF. The CDR3, as DNA: TGTGCCAGCAGCCAGCGCGGGGGACAATCCGACAATGAGCAGTTCTTC. V gene TRBV3-1 combines with J gene TRBJ2-1; D is possibly TRBD2 (7 bases). Germline lookup yields CDR1 LGHDT and CDR2 YNNKEL (reference sequence). This CDR3 contains 16 residues. V lost 3 bases and J 5 bases, leaving 17 bases between the germline ends.

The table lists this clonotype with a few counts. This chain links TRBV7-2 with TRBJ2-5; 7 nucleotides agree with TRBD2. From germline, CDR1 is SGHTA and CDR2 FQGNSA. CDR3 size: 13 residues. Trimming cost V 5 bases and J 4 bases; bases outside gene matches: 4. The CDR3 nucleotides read TGTGCCAGCAGCCGGGGGAGGGTAGAGACCCAGTACTTC. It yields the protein CASSRGRVETQYF.

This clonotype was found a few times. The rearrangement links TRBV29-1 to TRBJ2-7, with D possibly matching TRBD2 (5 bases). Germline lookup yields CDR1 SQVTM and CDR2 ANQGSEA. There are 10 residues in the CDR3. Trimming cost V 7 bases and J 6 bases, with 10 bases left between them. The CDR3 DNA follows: TGCAGCGGAGCCGAGGGCGAGCAGTACTTC. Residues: CSGAEGEQYF.

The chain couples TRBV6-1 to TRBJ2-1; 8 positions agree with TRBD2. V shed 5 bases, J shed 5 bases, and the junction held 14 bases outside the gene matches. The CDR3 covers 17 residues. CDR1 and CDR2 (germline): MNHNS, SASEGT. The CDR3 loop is CASSTGAGRGAHNEQFF. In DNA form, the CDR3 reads TGTGCCAGCAGTACCGGGGCGGGGCGGGGGGCTCACAATGAGCAGTTCTTC.

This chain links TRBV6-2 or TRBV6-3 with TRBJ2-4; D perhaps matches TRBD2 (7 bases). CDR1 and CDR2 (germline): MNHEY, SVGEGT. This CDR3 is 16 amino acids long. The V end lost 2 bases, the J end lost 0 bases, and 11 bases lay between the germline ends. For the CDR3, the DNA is TGTGCCAGCAGTTACGCCGGGGGGCTAGCCAAAAACATTCAGTACTTC. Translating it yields CASSYAGGLAKNIQYF.

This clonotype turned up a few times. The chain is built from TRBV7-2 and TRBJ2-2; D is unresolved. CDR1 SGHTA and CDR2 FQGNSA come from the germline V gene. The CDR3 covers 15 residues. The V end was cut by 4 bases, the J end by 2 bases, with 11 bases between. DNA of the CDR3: TGTGCCAGCAGCTGGATAGCACCCAACACCGGGGAGCTGTTTTTT. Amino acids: CASSWIAPNTGELFF.

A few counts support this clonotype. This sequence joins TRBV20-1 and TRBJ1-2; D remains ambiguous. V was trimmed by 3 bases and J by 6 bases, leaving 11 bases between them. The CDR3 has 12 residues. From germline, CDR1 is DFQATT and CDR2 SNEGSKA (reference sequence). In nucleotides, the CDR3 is TGCAGTGCTAGGGAATCGGGCCATGGCTACACCTTC. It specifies CSARESGHGYTF.

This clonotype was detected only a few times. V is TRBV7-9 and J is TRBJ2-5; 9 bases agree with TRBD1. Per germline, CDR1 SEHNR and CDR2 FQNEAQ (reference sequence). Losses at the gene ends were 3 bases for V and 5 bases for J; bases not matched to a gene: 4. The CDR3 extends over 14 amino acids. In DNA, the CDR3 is TGTGCCAGCAGCTTGGACAGGGGCAAGGAGACCCAGTACTTC. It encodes CASSLDRGKETQYF.

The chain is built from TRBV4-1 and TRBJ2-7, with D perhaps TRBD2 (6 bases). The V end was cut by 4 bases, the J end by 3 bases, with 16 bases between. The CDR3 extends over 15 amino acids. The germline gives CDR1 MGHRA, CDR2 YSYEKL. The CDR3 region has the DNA TGCGCCAGCAGCCCAGGCGGGGCCAGCCTCTACGAGCAGTACTTC. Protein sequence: CASSPGGASLYEQYF.

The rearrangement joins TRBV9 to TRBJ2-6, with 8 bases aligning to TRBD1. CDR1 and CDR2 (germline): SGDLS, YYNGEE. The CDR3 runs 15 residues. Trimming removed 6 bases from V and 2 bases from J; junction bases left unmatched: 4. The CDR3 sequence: CASNDRGAGANVLTF. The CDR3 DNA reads TGTGCCAGCAACGACAGGGGAGCTGGGGCCAACGTCCTGACTTTC.

The chain's CDR3 is CATSRDPLTEMNTEAFF. The CDR3 region has the DNA TGTGCCACCAGCAGAGATCCGTTGACAGAAATGAACACTGAAGCTTTCTTT. The V gene is TRBV15, the J gene TRBJ1-1; D may be TRBD1 (5 bases). Trimming shortened V by 0 bases and J by 0 bases, and 14 bases separated the two germline ends. Per the germline V gene, CDR1 is LNHNV and CDR2 is YYDKDF (reference sequence). The CDR3 consists of 17 residues. The entire variable domain, with the rest obtained from reference TRBV15 and TRBJ1-1, is as follows: DAMVIQNPRYQVTQFGKPVTLSCSQTLNHNVMYWYQQKSSQAPKLLFHYYDKDFNNEADTPDNFQSRRPNTSFCFLDIRSPGLGDTAMYLCATSRDPLTEMNTEAFFGQGTRLTVV.